One sample yielded the 15 T cell receptor beta chains listed below, sequenced in a study of blood T cell repertoires in COVID-19. TCRdb keeps only in-frame clones here, not all; method: immunoSEQ multiplex PCR. This repertoire shows about 100,000 clones, 81% found once; its top ten account for around 4.5%. Sequencing was carried out using peripheral blood. The origin of the receptors is a man in his sixties with acute or convalescent COVID-19.

Points on this clone: At the DNA level, this CDR3 is encoded by other sequences in the same sample as well. The J gene is TRBJ1-1, the V gene TRBV18; a weak D match, TRBD1 (5 bases). Trimming stripped 2 bases from V and 1 base from J, with 5 bases between. Per the germline V gene, CDR1 is KGHSH and CDR2 is LQKENI. This CDR3 contains 13 residues. CDR3 in amino acids: CASSPGQNTEAFF. For the CDR3, the DNA is TGTGCCAGCTCACCAGGACAGAACACTGAAGCTTTCTTT.

This chain connects TRBV5-4 to TRBJ2-1, with D possibly being TRBD2 (6 bases). The CDR3 totals 15 residues. Trimming pared 2 bases from V and 2 bases from J, leaving 11 bases between. Germline loops: CDR1 SGHNT, CDR2 YYREEE (reference sequence). CDR3 in amino acids: CASSLREETYNEQFF. CDR3 sequence (DNA): TGTGCCAGCAGCTTAAGGGAGGAAACCTACAATGAGCAGTTCTTC.

The chain combines TRBV2 with TRBJ2-3; 8 bases map to TRBD2. J was trimmed by 2 bases and V by 5 bases; bases with no gene match: 6. Germline loops: CDR1 SNHLY, CDR2 FYNNEI. CDR3 length equals 15 residues. This CDR3 reads CASSFLAGYTDTQYF. The CDR3 region has the DNA TGTGCCAGCAGTTTCCTAGCGGGCTACACAGATACGCAGTATTTT.

The chain uses TRBV12-3 or TRBV12-4 and TRBJ2-3, with unresolved D. Trimming took 3 bases from V and 4 from J, leaving 8 bases between them. The CDR3 covers 13 residues. The CDR3 DNA reads as TGTGCCAGCAGTTTGTCCCTACCAGATACGCAGTATTTT. It encodes CASSLSLPDTQYF.

The chain uses TRBV6-5 and TRBJ1-2; the D gene is possibly TRBD1 (6 bases). V was clipped by 6 bases and J by 0 bases, with 11 bases between them. This CDR3 is 14 amino acids long. Germline V gene lookup returns CDR1 MNHEY and CDR2 SVGAGI. The CDR3 sequence is CASSPRDTNYGYTF. Written as DNA, the CDR3 is TGTGCCAGCAGCCCCCGGGACACTAACTATGGCTACACCTTC.

V and J are TRBV7-9 and TRBJ2-1; perhaps TRBD2 as D (6 bases). The germline V gene encodes CDR1 SEHNR and CDR2 FQNEAQ (reference sequence). The ends were cut back, 4 bases at V and 5 bases at J, with 12 bases in the middle. The length of the CDR3 is 14 residues. The CDR3 bases are TGTGCCAGCAGCTCGAGCGGACTAAACAATGAGCAGTTCTTC. It codes for CASSSSGLNNEQFF.

V usage is TRBV28 and J usage is TRBJ2-7; perhaps TRBD1 as D (5 bases). CDR3 size: 12 residues. Germline lookup yields CDR1 MDHEN and CDR2 SYDVKM. V lost 1 base, J lost 5 bases, and 6 bases lay in between. The CDR3 loop reads CASSLSGNEQYF. In DNA, the CDR3 is TGTGCCAGCAGTTTATCAGGGAACGAGCAGTACTTC.

A single count supports this clone. The rearrangement links TRBV5-6 to TRBJ1-4, with D tentatively TRBD1 (6 bases). CDR3 length equals 18 residues. V gave up 7 bases and J gave up 0 bases, with 22 bases separating them. CDR1 SGHDT and CDR2 YYEEEE come from the germline V gene. CDR3 protein: CASPIRHHRDTTNEKLFF. DNA for the CDR3: TGTGCCAGCCCCATACGACACCACCGGGACACAACTAATGAAAAACTGTTTTTT.

This chain links TRBV28 with TRBJ2-7, with 7 positions matching TRBD2. The CDR3 totals 15 residues. The germline gives CDR1 MDHEN, CDR2 SYDVKM. V was clipped by 3 bases and J by 7 bases; unmatched bases: 12. CDR3 amino acids: CASSLITGGRYEQYF. The CDR3 DNA reads TGTGCCAGCAGTTTGATTACGGGAGGTCGTTATGAGCAGTACTTC.

The chain recombines TRBV2 with TRBJ1-1; TRBD1 aligns across 7 bases. V was clipped by 4 bases and J by 7 bases; unmatched bases: 3. CDR1 SNHLY and CDR2 FYNNEI come from the germline V gene. This CDR3 is built from 12 residues. The CDR3 nucleotides read TGTGCCAGCAGTGGACAGGGAATTGAAGCTTTCTTT. This translates into CASSGQGIEAFF.

The chain recombines TRBV27 with TRBJ2-3; possibly TRBD2 for D (5 bases). Trimming pared 1 base from V and 2 bases from J, leaving 10 bases between. There are 15 residues in the CDR3. Germline V CDR1 and CDR2: MNHEY, SMNVEV (reference sequence). This CDR3 reads CASSLFGEDTDTQYF. As DNA, the CDR3 is TGTGCCAGCAGTTTATTCGGGGAAGACACAGATACGCAGTATTTT.

The CDR3 DNA is TGTGCCAGAAGCCTCCTAGGCGGGACAGAGTTCACCACCCCCATGAACACTGAAGCTTTCTTT. Encoded protein: CARSLLGGTEFTTPMNTEAFF. The genes are TRBV5-3 and TRBJ1-1; TRBD1 matches 7 bases. TRBV5-3 is annotated as an ORF whose role is uncertain. The CDR3 runs to 21 residues. The V segment lost 4 bases and the J segment 0 bases; nucleotides outside the gene matches: 24.

The chain combines TRBV7-6 with TRBJ2-7; 9 nucleotides align to TRBD2. Germline CDR1 is SGHVS and CDR2 is FNYEAQ. V dropped 2 bases and J dropped 1; count of bases not matched to a gene: 12. This CDR3 has 18 amino acids. CDR3 coding DNA: TGTGCCAGCAGCTTAAGAGGGACTAGCAAGGGTACATCCTACGAGCAGTACTTC. It yields the protein CASSLRGTSKGTSYEQYF.

This rearrangement joins TRBV28 to TRBJ2-1; 9 positions match TRBD2. J was trimmed by 3 bases and V by 8 bases; bases with no gene match: 14. CDR1 and CDR2 from the germline V gene are MDHEN and SYDVKM. The CDR3 sequence is 17 residues long. The CDR3 loop reads CASSKGLAWKDYNEQFF. The CDR3 DNA reads TGTGCCAGCTCAAAAGGACTAGCGTGGAAAGACTACAATGAGCAGTTCTTC. Using reference TRBV28 and TRBJ2-1 for the parts outside the CDR3, the full variable domain is DVKVTQSSRYLVKRTGEKVFLECVQDMDHENMFWYRQDPGLGLRLIYFSYDVKMKEKGDIPEGYSVSREKKERFSLILESASTNQTSMYLCASSKGLAWKDYNEQFFGPGTRLTVL.

The rearrangement joins TRBV5-1 to TRBJ2-5; 14 bases are shared with TRBD2. The V gene's germline CDR1 is SGHRS and CDR2 YFSETQ. The CDR3 loop spans 15 amino acids. Trimming removed 2 bases from V and 6 bases from J; junction bases left unmatched: 3. DNA of the CDR3: TGCGCCAGCAGCTTTGGGACTAGCGGGGGCCAGACCCAGTACTTC. Its translation is CASSFGTSGGQTQYF. The full variable domain, rest sourced from reference TRBV5-1 and TRBJ2-5, is KAGVTQTPRYLIKTRGQQVTLSCSPISGHRSVSWYQQTPGQGLQFLFEYFSETQRNKGNFPGRFSGRQFSNSRSEMNVSTLELGDSALYLCASSFGTSGGQTQYFGPGTRLLVL.